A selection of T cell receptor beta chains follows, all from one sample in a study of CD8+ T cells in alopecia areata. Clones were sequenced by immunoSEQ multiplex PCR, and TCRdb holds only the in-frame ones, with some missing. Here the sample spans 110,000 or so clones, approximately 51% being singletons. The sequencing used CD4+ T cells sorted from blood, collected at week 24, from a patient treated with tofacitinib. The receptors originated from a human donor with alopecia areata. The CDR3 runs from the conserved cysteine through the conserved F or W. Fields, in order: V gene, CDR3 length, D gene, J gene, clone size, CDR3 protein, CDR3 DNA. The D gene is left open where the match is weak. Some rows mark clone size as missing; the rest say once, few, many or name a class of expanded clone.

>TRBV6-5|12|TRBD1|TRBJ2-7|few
CASSGQGPEQYF
TGTGCCAGCAGCGGACAGGGCCCCGAGCAGTACTTC
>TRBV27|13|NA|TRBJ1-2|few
CASSPDGAYGYTF
TGTGCCAGCAGCCCCGACGGGGCCTATGGCTACACCTTC
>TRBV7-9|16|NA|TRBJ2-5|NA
CASSSGGGGPQETQYF
TGTGCCAGCAGTTCGGGCGGCGGGGGCCCCCAAGAGACCCAGTACTTC
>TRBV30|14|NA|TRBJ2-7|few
CAWSVRLANYEQYF
TGTGCCTGGAGTGTACGTCTAGCGAACTACGAGCAGTACTTC
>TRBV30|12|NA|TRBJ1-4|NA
CAWSVPNEKLFF
TGTGCCTGGAGTGTCCCGAATGAAAAACTGTTTTTT
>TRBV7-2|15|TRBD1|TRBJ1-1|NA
CASSSGQARNTEAFF
TGTGCCAGCAGCTCCGGACAGGCTAGGAACACTGAAGCTTTCTTT
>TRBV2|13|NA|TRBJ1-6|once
CASSGGRPSPLHF
TGTGCCAGCAGTGGCGGCAGACCTTCACCCCTCCACTTT
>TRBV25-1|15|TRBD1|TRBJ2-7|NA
CASSEPGQLSYEQYF
TGTGCCAGCAGTGAGCCGGGACAGTTATCCTACGAGCAGTACTTC
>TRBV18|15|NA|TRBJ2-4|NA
CASSPPARGANIQYF
TGTGCCAGCTCACCACCCGCCAGGGGCGCAAACATTCAGTACTTC
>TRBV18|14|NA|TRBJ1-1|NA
CASSPGRSNTEAFF
TGTGCCAGCTCACCGGGACGGTCGAACACTGAAGCTTTCTTT
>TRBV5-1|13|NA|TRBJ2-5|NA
CASSFSREETQYF
TGCGCCAGCAGCTTCTCCAGGGAAGAGACCCAGTACTTC
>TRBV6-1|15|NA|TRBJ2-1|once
CASSEAGPAVREQFF
TGTGCCAGCAGTGAAGCGGGGCCTGCCGTCAGGGAGCAGTTCTTC
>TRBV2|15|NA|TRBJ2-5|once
CASTEQGRGEETQYF
TGTGCCAGCACGGAACAGGGGCGGGGTGAAGAGACCCAGTACTTC
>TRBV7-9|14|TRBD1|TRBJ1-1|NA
CASVVGQGVTEAFF
TGTGCCAGCGTCGTAGGACAGGGTGTTACTGAAGCTTTCTTT
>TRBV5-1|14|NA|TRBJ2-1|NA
CASSLVLAGNEQFF
TGCGCCAGCAGCTTGGTGCTAGCTGGCAATGAGCAGTTCTTC
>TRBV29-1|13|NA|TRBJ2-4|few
CSVVGAVKNIQYF
TGCAGCGTTGTTGGGGCAGTAAAAAACATTCAGTACTTC
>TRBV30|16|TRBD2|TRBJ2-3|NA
CACSPGLAGPTDTQYF
TGTGCCTGTTCCCCTGGACTAGCGGGACCCACAGATACGCAGTATTTT
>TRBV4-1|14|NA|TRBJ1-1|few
CASSYVARNTEAFF
TGCGCCAGCAGCTACGTGGCCCGGAACACTGAAGCTTTCTTT
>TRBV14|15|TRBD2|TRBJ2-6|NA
CASSFGRRGANVLTF
TGTGCCAGCAGCTTCGGGAGGCGAGGGGCCAACGTCCTGACTTTC
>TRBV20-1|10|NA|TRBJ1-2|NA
CSATNYGYTF
TGCAGTGCTACGAACTATGGCTACACCTTC
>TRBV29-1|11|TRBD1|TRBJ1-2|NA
CSDLQGKGYTF
TGCAGCGACCTACAGGGGAAGGGCTACACCTTC
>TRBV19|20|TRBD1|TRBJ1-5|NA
CASSIGGAGQGGRSNQPQHF
TGTGCCAGTAGTATAGGAGGCGCGGGACAGGGCGGTCGGAGCAATCAGCCCCAGCATTTT
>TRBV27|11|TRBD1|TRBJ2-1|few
CASINRGRQFF
TGTGCCAGCATTAACAGGGGTCGCCAGTTCTTC
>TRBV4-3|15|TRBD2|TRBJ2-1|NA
CASSQGDGGRNEQFF
TGCGCCAGCAGCCAAGGCGACGGGGGGAGGAATGAGCAGTTCTTC
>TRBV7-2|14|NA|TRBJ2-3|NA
CASSLVGPPDTQYF
TGTGCCAGCAGCTTAGTGGGGCCGCCAGATACGCAGTATTTT
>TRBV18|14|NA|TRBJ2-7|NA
CASSPSAETYEQYF
TGTGCCAGCTCACCATCGGCAGAGACCTACGAGCAGTACTTC
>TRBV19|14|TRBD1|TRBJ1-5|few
CASSQGARNQPQHF
TGTGCCAGTAGTCAGGGGGCGCGGAATCAGCCCCAGCATTTT
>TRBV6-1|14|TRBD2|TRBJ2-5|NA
CASSELGGRETQYF
TGTGCCAGCAGCGAACTGGGGGGGAGGGAGACCCAGTACTTC
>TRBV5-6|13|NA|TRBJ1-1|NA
CASSLGLNTEAFF
TGTGCCAGCAGCTTGGGGTTGAACACTGAAGCTTTCTTT
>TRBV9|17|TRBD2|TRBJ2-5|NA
CASSVGGLAVPQETQYF
TGTGCCAGCAGCGTAGGAGGACTAGCGGTCCCTCAAGAGACCCAGTACTTC
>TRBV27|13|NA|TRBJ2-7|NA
CASSYDRRYEQYF
TGTGCCAGCAGTTACGACAGAAGGTACGAGCAGTACTTC
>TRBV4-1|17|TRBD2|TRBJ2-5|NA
CASSQGRITSDQETQYF
TGCGCCAGCAGCCAAGGCCGAATTACTAGCGACCAAGAGACCCAGTACTTC
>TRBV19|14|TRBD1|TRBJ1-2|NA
CASTPTDRGYGYTF
TGTGCCAGTACCCCCACCGACAGGGGCTATGGCTACACCTTC
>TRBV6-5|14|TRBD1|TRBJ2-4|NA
CASGFRGAKNIQYF
TGTGCCAGCGGGTTCAGGGGGGCCAAAAACATTCAGTACTTC
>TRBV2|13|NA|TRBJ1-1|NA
CASRDTLDAEAFF
TGTGCCAGCAGGGACACTTTAGACGCTGAAGCTTTCTTT
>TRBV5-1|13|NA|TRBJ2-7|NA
CASSLDGSYEQYF
TGCGCCAGCAGCTTGGACGGTTCCTACGAGCAGTACTTC
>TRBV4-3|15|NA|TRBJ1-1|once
CASSQDRGMNTEAFF
TGCGCCAGCAGCCAAGATCGTGGCATGAACACTGAAGCTTTCTTT
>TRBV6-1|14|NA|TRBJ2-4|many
CASILDRAKNIQYF
TGTGCCAGCATACTAGATCGGGCCAAAAACATTCAGTACTTC
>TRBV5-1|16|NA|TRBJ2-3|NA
CASSLGSSGDTDTQYF
TGCGCCAGCAGCTTGGGAAGTAGCGGAGACACAGATACGCAGTATTTT
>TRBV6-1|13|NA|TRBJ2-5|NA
CASSEQPQGTQYF
TGTGCCAGCAGTGAACAGCCCCAGGGGACCCAGTACTTC
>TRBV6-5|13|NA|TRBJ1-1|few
CASSSHGNTEAFF
TGTGCCAGCAGTTCCCACGGGAACACTGAAGCTTTCTTT
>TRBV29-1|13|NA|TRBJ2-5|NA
CSVEKGAGETQYF
TGCAGCGTTGAAAAAGGGGCGGGAGAGACCCAGTACTTC
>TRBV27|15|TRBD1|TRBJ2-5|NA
CASSLGDRDQETQYF
TGTGCCAGCAGTTTAGGGGACAGGGACCAAGAGACCCAGTACTTC
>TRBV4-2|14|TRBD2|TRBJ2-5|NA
CASSQPGGAETQYF
TGTGCCAGCAGCCAACCCGGGGGGGCAGAGACCCAGTACTTC
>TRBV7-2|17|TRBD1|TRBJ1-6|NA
CASSLARDSIYNSPLHF
TGTGCCAGCAGCTTAGCCCGGGACAGCATCTATAATTCACCCCTCCACTTT
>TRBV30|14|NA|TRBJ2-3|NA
CAWSQTASTDTQYF
TGTGCCTGGAGTCAGACAGCAAGCACAGATACGCAGTATTTT
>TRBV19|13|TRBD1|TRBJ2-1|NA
CASSRDRLNEQFF
TGTGCCAGTAGTAGGGACAGGTTGAATGAGCAGTTCTTC
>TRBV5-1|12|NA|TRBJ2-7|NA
CASSSSSYEQYF
TGCGCCAGCAGCTCTTCCTCCTACGAGCAGTACTTC
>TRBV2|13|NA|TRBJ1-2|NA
CASSESGDYGYTF
TGTGCCAGCAGTGAATCCGGCGACTATGGCTACACCTTC
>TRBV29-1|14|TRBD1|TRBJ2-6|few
CSVETGAGANVLTF
TGCAGCGTGGAAACAGGGGCTGGGGCCAACGTCCTGACTTTC